This T cell receptor beta chain comes out of a study of sequential checkpoint blockade in melanoma (dated by TCRdb to about 2019). In terms of the full investigation: Patients were assigned by 1:1 randomization to either first-line nivolumab followed by ipilimumab (arm A) or ipilimumab followed by nivolumab (arm B). About 80% of the matched tumor biopsy pairs taken before and after treatment were from the same lesion. Maintenance nivolumab came after both trial sequences. For roughly 20 patients, matched tumor biopsies were taken both before treatment and at week 13, after single-agent nivolumab (arm A) or ipilimumab (arm B). DNA from approximately 91 melanoma tumor samples collected before treatment underwent TCRbeta immunosequencing.

As to this clone: Which antigen it targets is not known. Base qualities were left out, and no much larger clone turns up one base away.

TCRbeta CDR3 regions were immunosequenced from genomic DNA with the immunoSEQ Assay. Genomic DNA was amplified by bias-controlled multiplex PCR before high-throughput sequencing. Regarding the original processing steps: To quantify the absolute abundance of each unique TCRbeta CDR3 region, the sequences were collapsed and filtered. Clonality, defined as 1 minus Pielou's evenness, was calculated using only productive rearrangements. Tumor T-cell fraction was calculated by normalizing TCRbeta template counts to usable DNA, which was estimated from several housekeeping genes. A previously published method was used to identify clones whose frequencies were significantly greater in on-treatment samples than in baseline samples. The source is immuneACCESS, and TCRdb retained only in-frame sequences with V and J called. Part of the clones is not carried over; for the studies checked, unresolved V genes explain less than half of this, and the remainder is unexplained. For V, J and clone size, that table is used; D and trimming come from the DNA. This sample lists about 22,000 clones; 27% were detected once. Clones ranked in the top ten supply 6.7% of the sample.

The meaning of the sample's treatment or condition label: randomized to nivolumab then ipilimumab (arm A) or the reverse (arm B). Prior DNA-damaging chemotherapy had not been received by any trial patient. CheckMate 064, a randomized, open-label phase II trial of sequential checkpoint blockade, was the source of the samples, all of which came from patients with melanoma. Genomic DNA from formalin-fixed paraffin-embedded (FFPE) tissue samples was used for tumor TCR sequencing. What the research found in general, with its limitations: Among patients in arm A, the nivolumab-first arm, pretreatment tumor TIL clonality was associated with response (P = .04). Patients whose tumor T-cell fraction and clonality increased by week 13 were about 30 times more likely to achieve clinical benefit. Tumor T-cell fraction and clonality were correlated with PD-L1 staining and CD8+ T-cell counts, but not with mutational load. Small sample sizes and reduced statistical power limited the within-arm analyses of tumor T-cell fraction. The model for predicting response that combines TCR metrics with mutation burden needs to be validated in larger, independent patient cohorts.

Its CDR3 holds 15 amino acids, cysteine through phenylalanine. CDR3 DNA only is kept here, 45 bases in frame from base 1. Relative to germline, V is 1 base shorter and J is 2 bases shorter, with 9 bases between their ends. CDR1 SGHRS and CDR2 YFSETQ were looked up in the germline V gene. The specimen comprised tumor tissue (inferred from file names), sampled from a patient given nivolumab and ipilimumab in sequence. The rearrangement joined TRBV5-1 to TRBJ2-2; the D gene is not confidently resolved. The sequence was collected from a human donor with melanoma. DNA sequence: TGCGCCAGCAGCTTGTCCTACGGAAACACCGGGGAGCTGTTTTTT. This codes for CASSLSYGNTGELFF.